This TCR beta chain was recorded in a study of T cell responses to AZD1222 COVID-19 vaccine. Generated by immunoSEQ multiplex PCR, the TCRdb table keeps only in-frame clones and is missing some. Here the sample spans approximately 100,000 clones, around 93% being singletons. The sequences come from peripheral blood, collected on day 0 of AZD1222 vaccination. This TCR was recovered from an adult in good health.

The CDR3 is CASGLGQQYEQYF. DNA for the CDR3: TGTGCTAGTGGACTCGGACAGCAATACGAGCAGTACTTC. The chain combines TRBV12-5 with TRBJ2-7; weak D call: TRBD1 (6 bases). CDR1 is LGHNT and CDR2 is FRNRAP in the germline V gene. The CDR3 has 13 amino acids. Trimming removed 6 bases at V and 4 bases at J, with 13 bases between.